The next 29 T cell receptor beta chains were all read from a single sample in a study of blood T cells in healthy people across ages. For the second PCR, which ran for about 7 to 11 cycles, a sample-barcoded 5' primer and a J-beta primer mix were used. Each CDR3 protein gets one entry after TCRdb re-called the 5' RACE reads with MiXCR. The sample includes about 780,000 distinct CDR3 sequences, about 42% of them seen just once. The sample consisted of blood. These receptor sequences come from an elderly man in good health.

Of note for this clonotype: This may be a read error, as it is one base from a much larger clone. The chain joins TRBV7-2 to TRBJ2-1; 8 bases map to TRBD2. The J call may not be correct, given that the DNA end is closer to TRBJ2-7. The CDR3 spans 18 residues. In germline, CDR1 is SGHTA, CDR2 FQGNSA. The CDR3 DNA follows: TGTGCCAGCAGCCCGCTAGTGGGGCGGACTAGCTCCTACAATGAGCAGTACTTC. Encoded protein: CASSPLVGRTSSYNEQYF.

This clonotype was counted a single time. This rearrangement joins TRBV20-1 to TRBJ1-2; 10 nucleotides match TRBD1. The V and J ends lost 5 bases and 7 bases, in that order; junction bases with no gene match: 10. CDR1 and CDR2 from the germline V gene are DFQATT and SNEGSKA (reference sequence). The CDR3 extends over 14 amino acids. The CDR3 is CSAVRDRGRPGYTF. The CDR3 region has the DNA TGCAGTGCTGTACGGGACAGGGGCCGACCTGGCTACACCTTC.

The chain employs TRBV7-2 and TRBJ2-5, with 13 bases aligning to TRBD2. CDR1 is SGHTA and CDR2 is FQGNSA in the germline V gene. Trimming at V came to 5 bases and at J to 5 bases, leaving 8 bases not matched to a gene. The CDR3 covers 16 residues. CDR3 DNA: TGTGCCAGCAGCGCATCGGGACTAGCGGGAATGGAGACCCAGTACTTC. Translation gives CASSASGLAGMETQYF.

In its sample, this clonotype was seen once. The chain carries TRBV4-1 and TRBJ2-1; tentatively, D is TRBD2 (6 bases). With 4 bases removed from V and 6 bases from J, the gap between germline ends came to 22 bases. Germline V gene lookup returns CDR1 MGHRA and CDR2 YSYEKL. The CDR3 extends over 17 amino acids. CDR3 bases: TGCGCCAGCAGCCCCCTAATGGGCGGGACTGGACGCAATGAGCAGTTCTTC. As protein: CASSPLMGGTGRNEQFF.

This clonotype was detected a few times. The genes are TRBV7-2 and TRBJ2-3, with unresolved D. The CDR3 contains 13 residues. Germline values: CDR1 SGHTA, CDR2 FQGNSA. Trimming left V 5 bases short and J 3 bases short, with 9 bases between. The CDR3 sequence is CASSAWNTDTQYF. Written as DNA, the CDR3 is TGTGCCAGCAGCGCATGGAATACAGATACGCAGTATTTT.

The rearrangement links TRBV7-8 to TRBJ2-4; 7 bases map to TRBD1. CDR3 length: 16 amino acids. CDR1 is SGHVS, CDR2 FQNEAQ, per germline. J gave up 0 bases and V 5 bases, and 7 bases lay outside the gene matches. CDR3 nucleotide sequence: TGTGCCAGCAGCAAGGACAGGATAATAGCCAAAAACATTCAGTACTTC. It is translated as CASSKDRIIAKNIQYF.

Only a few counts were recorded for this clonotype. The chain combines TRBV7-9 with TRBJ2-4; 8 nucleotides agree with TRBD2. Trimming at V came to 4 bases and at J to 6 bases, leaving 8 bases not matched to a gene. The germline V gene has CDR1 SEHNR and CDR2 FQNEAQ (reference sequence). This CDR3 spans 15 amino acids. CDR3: CASSSIAGILNIQYF. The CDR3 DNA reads TGTGCCAGCAGCTCGATAGCGGGAATCTTAAACATTCAGTACTTC.

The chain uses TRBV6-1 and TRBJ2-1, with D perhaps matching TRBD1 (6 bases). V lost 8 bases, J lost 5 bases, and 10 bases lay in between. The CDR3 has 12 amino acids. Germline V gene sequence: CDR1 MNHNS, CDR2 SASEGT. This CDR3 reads CASDRLDNEQFF. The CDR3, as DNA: TGTGCCAGCGACAGGTTGGACAATGAGCAGTTCTTC.

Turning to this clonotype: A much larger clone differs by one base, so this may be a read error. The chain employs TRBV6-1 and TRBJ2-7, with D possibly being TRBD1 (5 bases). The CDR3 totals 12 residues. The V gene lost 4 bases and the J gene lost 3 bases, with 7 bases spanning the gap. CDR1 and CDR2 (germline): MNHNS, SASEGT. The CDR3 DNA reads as TGTGCCAGCAGTGGACAGATCTACGAGCAGTACTTC. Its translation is CASSGQIYEQYF.

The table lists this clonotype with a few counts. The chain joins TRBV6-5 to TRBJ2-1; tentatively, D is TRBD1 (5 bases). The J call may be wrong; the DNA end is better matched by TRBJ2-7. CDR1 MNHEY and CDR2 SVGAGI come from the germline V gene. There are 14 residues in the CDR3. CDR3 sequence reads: CASRRQSSYNEQYF. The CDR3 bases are TGTGCCAGCAGGAGACAGAGCTCCTACAATGAGCAGTACTTC.

The CDR3 DNA sequence: TGTGCCACGAAGGGGTTGGTGAGCTCCTACGAGCAGTACTTC. This encodes CATKGLVSSYEQYF. The J gene is TRBJ2-7, the V gene TRBV6-2 or TRBV6-3; tentative D call: TRBD1 (5 bases). This CDR3 region has 14 residues. Per germline, CDR1 MNHEY and CDR2 SVGEGT. Trimming removed 10 bases from V and 0 bases from J, with 16 bases in between.

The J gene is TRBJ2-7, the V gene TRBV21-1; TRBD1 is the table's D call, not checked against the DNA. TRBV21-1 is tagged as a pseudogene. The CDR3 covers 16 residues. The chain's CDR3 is CASRKKVVDRGHEQYF. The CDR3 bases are TGTGCCAGCAGGAAAAAAGTAGTGGACAGGGGACACGAGCAGTACTTC.

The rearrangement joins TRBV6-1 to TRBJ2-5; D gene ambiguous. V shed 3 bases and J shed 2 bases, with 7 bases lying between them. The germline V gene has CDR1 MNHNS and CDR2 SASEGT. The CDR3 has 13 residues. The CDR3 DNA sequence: TGTGCCAGCAGTGAGGACGGACAAGAGACCCAGTACTTC. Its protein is CASSEDGQETQYF.

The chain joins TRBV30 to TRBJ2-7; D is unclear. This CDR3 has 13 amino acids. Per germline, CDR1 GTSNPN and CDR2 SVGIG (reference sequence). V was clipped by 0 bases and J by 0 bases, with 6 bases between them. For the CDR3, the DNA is TGTGCCTGGAGTGTGCTAAGCTCCTACGAGCAGTACTTC. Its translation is CAWSVLSSYEQYF.

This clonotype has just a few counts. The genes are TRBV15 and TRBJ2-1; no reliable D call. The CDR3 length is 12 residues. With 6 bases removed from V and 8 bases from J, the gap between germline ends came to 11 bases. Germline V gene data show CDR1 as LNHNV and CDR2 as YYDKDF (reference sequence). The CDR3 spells CATSAPLYEQFF. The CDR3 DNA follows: TGTGCCACCAGTGCCCCCCTTTATGAGCAGTTCTTC.

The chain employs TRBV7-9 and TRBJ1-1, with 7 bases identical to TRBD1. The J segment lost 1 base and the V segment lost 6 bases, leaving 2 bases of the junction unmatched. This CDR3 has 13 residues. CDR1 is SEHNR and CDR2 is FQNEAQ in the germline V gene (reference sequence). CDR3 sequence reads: CASSGDRNTEAFF. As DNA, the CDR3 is TGTGCCAGCAGTGGGGACAGGAACACTGAAGCTTTCTTT. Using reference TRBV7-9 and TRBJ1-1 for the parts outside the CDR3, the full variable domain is DTGVSQNPRHKITKRGQNVTFRCDPISEHNRLYWYRQTLGQGPEFLTYFQNEAQLEKSRLLSDRFSAERPKGSFSTLEIQRTEQGDSAMYLCASSGDRNTEAFFGQGTRLTVV.

The CDR3 region is CASSVYGELFF. In nucleotides, the CDR3 is TGTGCCAGCAGTGTCTACGGGGAGCTGTTTTTT. The chain couples TRBV2 to TRBJ2-2; D is ambiguous. The CDR3 consists of 11 residues. Germline V gene lookup returns CDR1 SNHLY and CDR2 FYNNEI. Trimming removed 4 bases at V and 7 bases at J, with 4 bases between.

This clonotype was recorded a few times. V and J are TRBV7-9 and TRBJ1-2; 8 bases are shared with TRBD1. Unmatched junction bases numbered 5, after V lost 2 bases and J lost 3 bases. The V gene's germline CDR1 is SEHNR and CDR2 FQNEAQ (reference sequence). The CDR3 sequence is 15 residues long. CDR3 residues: CASSLFGQGYYGYTF. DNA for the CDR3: TGTGCCAGCAGCTTATTCGGACAGGGATACTATGGCTACACCTTC.

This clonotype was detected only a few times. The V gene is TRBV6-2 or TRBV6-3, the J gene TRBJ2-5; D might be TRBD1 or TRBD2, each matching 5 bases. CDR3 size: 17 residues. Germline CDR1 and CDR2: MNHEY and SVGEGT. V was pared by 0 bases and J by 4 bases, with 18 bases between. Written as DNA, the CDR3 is TGTGCCAGCAGTTACTCGACTATACCGGGGCTGGGAGAGACCCAGTACTTC. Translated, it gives CASSYSTIPGLGETQYF.

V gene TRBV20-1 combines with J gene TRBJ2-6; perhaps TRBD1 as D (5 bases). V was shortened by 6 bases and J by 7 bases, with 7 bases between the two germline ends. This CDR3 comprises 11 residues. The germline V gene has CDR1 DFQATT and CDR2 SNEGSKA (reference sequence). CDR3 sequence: CSADRANVLTF. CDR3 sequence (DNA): TGCAGTGCCGACAGAGCCAACGTCCTGACTTTC.

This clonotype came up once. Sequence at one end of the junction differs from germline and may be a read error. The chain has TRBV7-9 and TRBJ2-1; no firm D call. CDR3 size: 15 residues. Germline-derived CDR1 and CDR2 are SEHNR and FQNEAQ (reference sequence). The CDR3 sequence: CASSRTESRGETQFF. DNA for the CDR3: TGCGCCAGCAGCCGGACGGAATCAAGAGGCGAGACCCAGTTCTTC.

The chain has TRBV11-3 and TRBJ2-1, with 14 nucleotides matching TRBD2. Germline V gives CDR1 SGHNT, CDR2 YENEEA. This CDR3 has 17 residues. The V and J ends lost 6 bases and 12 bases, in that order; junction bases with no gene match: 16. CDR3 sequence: CASRGGGLAGAYHGQFF. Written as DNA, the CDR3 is TGTGCCAGCAGGGGGGGGGGACTAGCGGGAGCGTATCATGGGCAGTTCTTC. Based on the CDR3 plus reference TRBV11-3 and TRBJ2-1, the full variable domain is EAGVVQSPRYKIIEKKQPVAFWCNPISGHNTLYWYLQNLGQGPELLIRYENEEAVDDSQLPKDRFSAERLKGVDSTLKIQPAELGDSAVYLCASRGGGLAGAYHGQFFGPGTRLTVL.

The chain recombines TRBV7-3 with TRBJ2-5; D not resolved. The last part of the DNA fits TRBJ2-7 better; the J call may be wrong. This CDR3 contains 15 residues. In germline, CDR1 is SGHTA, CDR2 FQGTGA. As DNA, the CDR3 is TGTGCCAGCAGCCCGGCCCCGGGTCCTGCCTACGAGCAGTACTTC. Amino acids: CASSPAPGPAYEQYF.

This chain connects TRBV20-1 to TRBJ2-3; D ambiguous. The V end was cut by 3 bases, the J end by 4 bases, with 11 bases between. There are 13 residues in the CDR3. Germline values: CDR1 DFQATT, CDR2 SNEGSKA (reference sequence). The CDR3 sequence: CSARASLADTQYF. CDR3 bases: TGCAGTGCTAGGGCCTCCCTGGCAGATACGCAGTATTTT.

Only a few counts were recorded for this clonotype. CDR3 loop: CASSGERGGADTQYF. The CDR3 region has the DNA TGTGCCAGCAGCGGAGAGCGGGGCGGAGCAGATACGCAGTATTTT. The gene calls are TRBV9 and TRBJ2-3, with 7 bases fitting TRBD2. This CDR3 is 15 amino acids long. Germline assignment: CDR1 SGDLS and CDR2 YYNGEE. Germline trimming cut 3 bases from V and 4 bases from J; bases unmatched to any gene: 8.

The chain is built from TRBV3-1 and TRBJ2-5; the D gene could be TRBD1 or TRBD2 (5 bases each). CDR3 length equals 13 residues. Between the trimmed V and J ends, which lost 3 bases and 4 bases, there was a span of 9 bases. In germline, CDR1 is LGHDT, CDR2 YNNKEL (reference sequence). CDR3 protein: CASSHGGGETQYF. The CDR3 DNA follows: TGTGCCAGCAGCCATGGGGGTGGAGAGACCCAGTACTTC.

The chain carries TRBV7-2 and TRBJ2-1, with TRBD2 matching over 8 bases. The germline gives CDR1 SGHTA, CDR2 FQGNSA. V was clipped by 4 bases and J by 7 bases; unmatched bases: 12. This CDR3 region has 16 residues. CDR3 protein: CASSSGASGSRNEQFF. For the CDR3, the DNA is TGTGCCAGCAGCTCGGGGGCCAGCGGGAGCCGGAATGAGCAGTTCTTC.

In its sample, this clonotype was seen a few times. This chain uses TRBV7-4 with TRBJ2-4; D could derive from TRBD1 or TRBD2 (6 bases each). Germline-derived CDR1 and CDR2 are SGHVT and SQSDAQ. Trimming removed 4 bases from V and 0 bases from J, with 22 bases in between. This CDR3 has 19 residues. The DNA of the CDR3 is TGTGCCAGCAGCTGGGACTCAAAGAAGGGGGTACTAGCCAAAAACATTCAGTACTTC. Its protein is CASSWDSKKGVLAKNIQYF.

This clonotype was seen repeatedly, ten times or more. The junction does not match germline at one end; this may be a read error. The CDR3 protein is CASSLGVNEQYF. Here the CDR3 DNA reads TGTGCCAGCAGCTTAGGGGTCAACGAGCAGTACTTC. This chain joins TRBV5-1 and TRBJ2-7; D is possibly TRBD1 (5 bases). The CDR3 has 12 residues. Germline V lookup: CDR1 SGHRS, CDR2 YFSETQ.